This TCR beta chain was found in a study of cytomegalovirus exposure and HLA in healthy donors. The germline gives CDR1 MNHNY, CDR2 SVGAGI (reference sequence). CDR3 size: 14 residues. The V end lost 1 base, the J end lost 6 bases, and 10 bases lay between the germline ends. Libraries were prepared by immunoSEQ multiplex PCR; TCRdb keeps only in-frame clonotypes and omits some of them. The sample carries about 150,000 clones, roughly 92% recorded once. V is TRBV6-6 and J is TRBJ2-1; unclear D gene. The TCR comes from a man aged 18-30 years in good health and CMV-seronegative. The sequenced material came from PBMCs. CDR3 loop: CASSYFGVANEQFF. CDR3 nucleotide sequence: TGTGCCAGCAGTTACTTCGGTGTTGCCAATGAGCAGTTCTTC.